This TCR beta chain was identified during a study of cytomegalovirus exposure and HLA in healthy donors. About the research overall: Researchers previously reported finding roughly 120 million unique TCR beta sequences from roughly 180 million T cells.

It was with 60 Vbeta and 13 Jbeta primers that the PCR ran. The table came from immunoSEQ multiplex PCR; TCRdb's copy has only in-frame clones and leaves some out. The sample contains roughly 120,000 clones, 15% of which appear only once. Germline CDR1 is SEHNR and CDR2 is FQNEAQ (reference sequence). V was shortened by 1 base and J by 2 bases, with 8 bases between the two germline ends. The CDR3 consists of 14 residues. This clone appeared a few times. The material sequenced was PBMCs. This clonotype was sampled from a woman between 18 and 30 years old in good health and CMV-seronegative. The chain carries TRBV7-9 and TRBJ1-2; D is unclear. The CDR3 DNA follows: TGTGCCAGCAGCTTAGGGGCAGACAACTATGGCTACACCTTC. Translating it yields CASSLGADNYGYTF.